The T cell receptor (beta chain) under discussion was sequenced for a study of shared T cell receptors in the human thymus. Here immunoSEQ multiplex PCR was the method, and the copy in TCRdb shows in-frame clones only, minus some. Counted here are 600,000 to 900,000 clones, 75% to 90% occurring once; the ten biggest clones make up more than 0.01%. The CDR3 runs 17 residues. V lost 1 base to trimming and J lost 8 bases, with 21 bases between them. Germline V CDR1 and CDR2: LGHNA, YSLEER. These data were also reused for a study on human thymus T cells. That work contributes: Corrective heart surgery yielded the resections from which the thymus tissue came. Gene usage (both V and J) appeared biased in thymic and blood repertoires. Related research reported highly overlapping thymic repertoires among unrelated individuals.

The source material was thymocytes. The clonotype comes from a girl under two years old with a congenital heart defect. The V call is TRBV4-3, the J call TRBJ2-1; no clear D gene. The CDR3 nucleotides are TGCGCCAGCAGCCAAGGAGCTCAGAGGTCTTGCGAAGATGAGCAGTTCTTC. It translates to CASSQGAQRSCEDEQFF.